Sequencing of this TCR beta chain was carried out in a study of shared clonotypes between healthy human individuals. A word on this clone: The antigen is unknown.

Naive-designated CD8 cells lacked CD45RO, were positively enriched for CCR7, and omitted terminally differentiated effector memory CD45RA+ cells. All donors were Caucasian adults living in Nashville, Tennessee. CDR3 size: 12 residues. Trimming pared 0 bases from V and 7 bases from J, leaving 10 bases between. The germline V gene has CDR1 GTSNPN and CDR2 SVGIG (reference sequence). Sorted-subset replicate PCRs used 150 to 200 ng of genomic DNA. This amount corresponded to about 30,000 T cell genomes. The method was immunoSEQ multiplex PCR; TCRdb's version includes in-frame clones alone and lacks a portion of them. This sample yields about 2.1 million clones, of which about 92% are seen a single time; around 1.7% belongs to the top ten. Study-wide results and limits: Sorted-subset sequencing, rarefaction showed, was incomplete despite large depth. Naive subsets generally had larger estimated richness than memory subsets.

The chain couples TRBV30 to TRBJ2-7; D is perhaps TRBD1 (6 bases). This clonotype originated in a man aged 18 to 29 in good health. Some clones in this sample may be carry-over from other donors' samples. Sequencing used naive CD8+ T cells from PBMCs. For the CDR3, the DNA is TGTGCCTGGAGTGTACAGGGCAGAGAGCAGTACTTC. Protein sequence: CAWSVQGREQYF.